This T cell receptor beta chain was sequenced in a study of shared clonotypes between healthy human individuals (TCRdb year 2020). In terms of the full investigation: A couple of women and a few men aged 18 to 49 years were included in the cohort. To increase sequencing depth and limit assay-specific biases, TCR repertoire library preparation and sequencing were carried out by different laboratories using diverse techniques. Blood TCR repertoires of roughly five healthy adults were deeply sequenced to estimate repertoire size and the extent of clonotype sharing between individuals. For each donor, three plates each were used for CD4 naive and CD4 memory, two plates were used for CD8 naive, and one plate was used for CD8 memory. Per donor, leukapheresis produced somewhere between about 0.8 and 9 billion PBMCs. The study at large found these results: Across four donors, roughly 5% of naive CD4, over 3% of naive CD8, roughly 2.3% of memory CD4, and over 0.35% of memory CD8 clonotypes were shared. Even with the large sequencing depth, rarefaction of the sorted-subset datasets indicated that sequencing was incomplete. Naive subsets generally had larger estimated clonotype richness than memory subsets. Based on pairwise subsampling, the degree of clonotype sharing among donors was expected to be affected by sequencing depth. Compared with non-shared clonotypes, the clonotypes found in all four sorted-subset donors had higher generation probabilities. Sampling was restricted to blood, and TCR repertoires in tissues likely differ from the TCR repertoires found in blood. The genetic and exposure-history diversity represented was limited by the small number of donors.

TCR CDR3 regions were amplified from genomic DNA by multiplex PCR using the deep immunoSEQ assay. Extracted genomic DNA from each cell subset was distributed evenly across all wells of several immunoSEQ 96-well plates, and each plate was treated as a replicate. Each replicate PCR for sorted subsets received about 220 ng genomic DNA, equal to 28,000 or so T cell genomes. The purified libraries were quantified using a Qubit 3.0 fluorometer, sized with a Bioanalyzer 2100, and then quantified again using the KAPA Library Quantification kit. A separate single-read 150-cycle Illumina NextSeq 550 flow cell was used to sequence each immunoSEQ 96-well plate. Regarding the original processing steps: Because only junctional sequences without quality scores were contained in the immunoSEQ output, filtering matching that applied to full-length reads could not be performed. To assign V/J genes and CDR3, sequences were annotated against IMGT germline references using PyIR, a Python wrapper for IgBLAST v1.9. Reads were removed for weak V/J assignments (E-value above 1e-6), missing CDR3, stop codons, out-of-frame junctions, or ambiguous translated residues. A V3J clonotype was defined by an identical inferred V gene, J gene, and CDR3 amino acid sequence. Percentage overlap between repertoires was calculated by dividing the number of shared unique clonotypes by the size of the smaller repertoire. Richness of each repertoire was evaluated using RTK rarefaction, the Chao1 estimator, and Recon v2.1 estimates of unobserved clonotypes. For all TCRbeta clonotypes obtained by the gDNA method from a few donors, generation probabilities were computed with OLGA. The table comes from immuneACCESS by way of TCRdb, which keeps in-frame sequences with V and J called. Part of the clones is missing from these tables; in studies checked, under half for an unresolved V gene and the rest for unknown reasons. The D gene and trimming were derived from the DNA, and the V and J assignments and clone size from that table. For this sample the table gives a few million clones, of which 93% were detected only once. In total, the top ten clones hold about 0.41% of the sample.

The donors were healthy, HIV-negative adults who had no recently reported acute infections or vaccinations. Every donor was a Caucasian adult living in Nashville, Tennessee, USA. Magnetic negative selection was used to enrich CD4+ T cells, after which naive cells were positively selected on CD45RA and the negative fraction became the memory subset. Blood was collected by leukapheresis, and PBMCs were isolated by Ficoll-Histopaque density gradient centrifugation and then cryopreserved in liquid nitrogen vapor phase. Analytical flow cytometry was used to check the purity and quantity of every magnetically sorted T cell population. Genomic DNA was isolated from every sorted fraction and measured by UV absorbance on a Nanodrop 2000c. On this clone itself: No cognate antigen has been identified for it. Base qualities are not recorded, but no much larger clone differs from it by a single base.

V gives up 0 bases and J gives up 8 bases, and the segment between their germline ends measures 20 bases. The CDR3 covers 16 residues, taking in both the cysteine and the phenylalanine. The sequence is cut down to CDR3 DNA, 48 bases in frame from base 1. CDR1 and CDR2 were assigned from the germline V gene (reference sequence) as SGHNT and YYREEE. Sequencing was performed on naive CD4+ T cells from PBMCs. Interpreted using the paper, the cell subset or site label stands for: CD45RA+ positively selected. The V gene is TRBV5-4 and the J gene is TRBJ1-2; the D segment cannot be called with confidence. The origin of this receptor is a young man in good health. Some clones in this sample may be carry-over from other donors' samples. The sequence in DNA is TGTGCCAGCAGCTTGGCTTCTCTGATGTCCCTTGGGGGCTACACCTTC. Translated, this is CASSLASLMSLGGYTF.